A selection of T cell receptor beta chains follows, all from one sample in a study of cytomegalovirus exposure and HLA in healthy donors. Libraries were prepared by immunoSEQ multiplex PCR; TCRdb keeps only in-frame clonotypes and omits some of them. The profile shows 90,000 to 120,000 clones, almost 80% of them singletons. The specimen sequenced was PBMCs. The receptors were gathered from a man aged 55 to 70 in good health and CMV-seropositive. The CDR3 runs from the conserved cysteine through the conserved F or W. D genes are given only for firm matches. Clone size is stated in some rows and not others, as once, few, many or a class when expanded.

j_call,v_call,d_call,clone_size,cdr3_aa,cdr3_nt
TRBJ2-2,TRBV2,.,.,CASSPQGSGTGELFF,TGTGCCAGCAGTCCCCAGGGGTCGGGTACCGGGGAGCTGTTTTTT
TRBJ2-3,TRBV5-1,.,once,CASSLARRGLTDTQYF,TGCGCCAGCAGCTTGGCGAGGAGGGGCCTCACAGATACGCAGTATTTT
TRBJ2-5,TRBV9,TRBD2,.,CASSPGTSGGAETQYF,TGTGCCAGCAGCCCCGGGACTAGCGGGGGGGCCGAGACCCAGTACTTC
TRBJ2-5,TRBV18,TRBD1,few,CASSPETGGEETQYF,TGTGCCAGCTCACCAGAGACAGGGGGGGAAGAGACCCAGTACTTC
TRBJ2-4,TRBV5-1,TRBD2,few,CASSSPAGGPGNIQYF,TGCGCCAGCAGCTCTCCAGCGGGGGGGCCGGGAAACATTCAGTACTTC
TRBJ2-7,TRBV7-9,.,once,CASRRASGGGEQYF,TGTGCCAGCAGAAGGGCAAGCGGCGGAGGGGAGCAGTACTTC
TRBJ2-4,TRBV7-2,.,.,CASSPPLAKNIQYF,TGTGCCAGCAGCCCCCCTTTAGCCAAAAACATTCAGTACTTC
TRBJ2-3,TRBV10-3,.,.,CAISESMQGPDTQYF,TGTGCCATCAGTGAGTCGATGCAGGGGCCAGATACGCAGTATTTT
TRBJ2-2,TRBV5-1,TRBD2,.,CASSRTSGEDGELFF,TGCGCCAGCAGCAGGACTAGCGGGGAGGACGGGGAGCTGTTTTTT
TRBJ1-1,TRBV5-1,.,.,CASTKGDLDTEAFF,TGCGCCAGCACTAAGGGGGATTTGGACACTGAAGCTTTCTTT
TRBJ1-1,TRBV6-5,.,.,CASNRGINTEAFF,TGTGCCAGCAATAGGGGGATCAACACTGAAGCTTTCTTT
TRBJ2-7,TRBV25-1,.,.,CASSDPAGATYEQYF,TGTGCCAGCAGTGACCCCGCGGGGGCTACCTACGAGCAGTACTTC
TRBJ2-4,TRBV19,.,.,CASHTRGARNIQYF,TGTGCCAGCCATACCAGGGGGGCGAGGAACATTCAGTACTTC
TRBJ2-7,TRBV11-2,TRBD1,.,CASKGADHEQYF,TGTGCCAGCAAGGGGGCCGACCACGAGCAGTACTTC
TRBJ1-5,TRBV7-2,.,once,CASSSFGGNQPQHF,TGTGCCAGCAGCTCTTTCGGGGGGAATCAGCCCCAGCATTTT
TRBJ2-2,TRBV7-7,.,.,CASSLDRGRELFF,TGTGCCAGCAGCTTAGACCGAGGTCGGGAGCTGTTTTTT
TRBJ1-2,TRBV5-6,TRBD1,.,CASSLGQGVNYGYTF,TGTGCCAGCAGCTTAGGACAGGGGGTAAACTATGGCTACACCTTC
TRBJ2-1,TRBV2,TRBD2,.,CASSEERGDYNEQFF,TGTGCCAGCAGTGAGGAGCGGGGGGACTACAATGAGCAGTTCTTC
TRBJ2-7,TRBV5-1,TRBD1,.,CASSSSGGSEQYF,TGCGCCAGCAGCTCATCAGGGGGTAGCGAGCAGTACTTC
TRBJ1-2,TRBV7-2,.,.,CASSLSRAGGYTF,TGTGCCAGCAGCTTAAGCAGGGCTGGGGGCTACACCTTC
TRBJ1-2,TRBV7-9,TRBD1,.,CASSQERDSYGYTF,TGCGCCAGCAGCCAAGAAAGGGACAGCTATGGCTACACCTTC
TRBJ2-6,TRBV28,.,once,CASSLYGTSGANVLTF,TGTGCCAGCAGTCTATATGGGACTTCTGGGGCCAACGTCCTGACTTTC
TRBJ2-2,TRBV27,.,.,CASSTIWTDTGELFF,TGTGCCAGCAGTACCATCTGGACAGACACCGGGGAGCTGTTTTTT
TRBJ2-2,TRBV28,.,once,CASSSLRVNGELFF,TGTGCCAGCAGTTCCCTCAGGGTAAACGGGGAGCTGTTTTTT
TRBJ1-2,TRBV28,TRBD1,once,CASSSMTGGSGYTF,TGTGCCAGCAGTTCCATGACAGGGGGCTCTGGCTACACCTTC
TRBJ2-1,TRBV7-3,.,.,CASSFRPSSYNEQFF,TGTGCCAGCAGCTTTCGACCTAGCTCCTACAATGAGCAGTTCTTC
TRBJ2-5,TRBV18,.,.,CASSPPEAGLQETQYF,TGTGCCAGCTCACCCCCGGAGGCGGGACTCCAAGAGACCCAGTACTTC
TRBJ2-7,TRBV7-9,.,few,CASSPLQGPYEQYF,TGTGCCAGCAGCCCTCTCCAGGGTCCATACGAGCAGTACTTC
TRBJ2-7,TRBV7-8,.,.,CASSLDPTPSYEQYF,TGTGCCAGCAGCTTAGACCCGACTCCCTCCTACGAGCAGTACTTC
TRBJ2-3,TRBV5-8,.,once,CASVGGPTIRDTQYF,TGTGCCAGCGTCGGGGGGCCGACTATCCGGGATACGCAGTATTTT
TRBJ1-2,TRBV7-9,.,.,CASSLEWGDYGYTF,TGTGCCAGCAGCTTAGAGTGGGGGGACTATGGCTACACCTTC
TRBJ1-2,TRBV7-8,.,.,CASSLVHTGPYGYTF,TGTGCCAGCAGCTTAGTGCACACAGGGCCCTATGGCTACACCTTC
TRBJ1-4,TRBV6-1,.,.,CASSEHYRKSGFF,TGTGCCAGCAGTGAACATTATAGGAAATCGGGATTTTTT
TRBJ1-1,TRBV5-1,.,.,CASSWRGPWQDMNTEAFF,TGCGCCAGCAGCTGGCGGGGACCGTGGCAGGACATGAACACTGAAGCTTTCTTT
TRBJ2-3,TRBV5-4,.,few,CASSLGHSTDTQYF,TGTGCCAGCAGCTTGGGGCACAGCACAGATACGCAGTATTTT
TRBJ2-7,TRBV4-3,.,.,CASSQVWTSSSYEQYF,TGCGCCAGCAGCCAAGTCTGGACATCCAGCTCCTACGAGCAGTACTTC
TRBJ1-5,TRBV30,.,.,CAWSPSPGAQSAQHF,TGTGCCTGGAGCCCTTCCCCAGGGGCCCAATCAGCCCAGCATTTT
TRBJ2-2,TRBV5-4,.,few,CASSLARTGELFF,TGTGCCAGCAGCCTCGCGAGAACCGGGGAGCTGTTTTTT
TRBJ1-1,TRBV7-8,.,once,CASRSGGVFAPTEAFF,TGTGCCAGCAGATCCGGCGGCGTCTTCGCACCGACTGAAGCTTTCTTT
TRBJ2-3,TRBV5-4,.,.,CASSLAIRASTDTQYF,TGTGCCAGCAGCTTGGCCATCAGGGCGTCCACAGATACGCAGTATTTT
TRBJ1-2,TRBV28,TRBD1,.,CASRLAGTDYGYTF,TGTGCCAGCAGGTTAGCCGGGACAGACTATGGCTACACCTTC
TRBJ2-7,TRBV2,.,.,CASSEAVGLGGDEQYF,TGTGCCAGCAGTGAAGCGGTGGGACTGGGGGGAGACGAGCAGTACTTC
TRBJ1-3,TRBV6-1,.,.,CASSPPGPPGNTIYF,TGTGCCAGCAGTCCCCCAGGGCCTCCTGGAAACACCATATATTTT
TRBJ1-3,TRBV5-1,.,.,CASSLADSSSGNTIYF,TGCGCCAGCAGCTTGGCAGACTCTAGCTCTGGAAACACCATATATTTT
TRBJ2-3,TRBV11-2,.,.,CASSLTASTDTQYF,TGTGCCAGCAGTCTGACAGCTAGCACAGATACGCAGTATTTT
TRBJ2-5,TRBV18,.,.,CASSPEIAGLTETQYF,TGTGCCAGCTCACCAGAGATAGCAGGGTTAACGGAGACCCAGTACTTC
TRBJ2-7,TRBV19,.,.,CASTVSSKSYEQYF,TGTGCCAGTACCGTGTCCTCCAAGTCCTACGAGCAGTACTTC
TRBJ2-7,TRBV18,TRBD1,.,CASSPPGQPGEQYF,TGTGCCAGCTCACCGCCGGGACAGCCGGGAGAGCAGTACTTC
TRBJ1-6,TRBV5-1,.,.,CASTNGFRDSPLHF,TGCGCCAGCACCAACGGGTTCCGGGATTCACCCCTCCACTTT
TRBJ2-2,TRBV5-6,.,many,CASSSTGQHTGELFF,TGTGCCAGCAGCTCCACTGGACAACACACCGGGGAGCTGTTTTTT
TRBJ2-7,TRBV6-1,.,once,CASSYPGQPYEQYF,TGTGCCAGCAGTTATCCCGGACAGCCCTACGAGCAGTACTTC
TRBJ1-1,TRBV5-6,.,once,CASSLPQFDSEAFF,TGTGCCAGCAGCTTGCCCCAATTTGACAGTGAAGCTTTCTTT
TRBJ1-1,TRBV29-1,.,.,CSGGGLLNTEAFF,TGCAGCGGCGGGGGGCTCCTGAACACTGAAGCTTTCTTT
TRBJ2-7,TRBV4-1,TRBD1,.,CASSQGTGSHEQYF,TGCGCCAGCAGCCAAGGGACAGGGAGCCACGAGCAGTACTTC